The clone carrying this TCR beta chain was counted ten times or more. Its antigen is not known. The data derive from a study of neurological immune-mediated disorders. General study points: When repertoires were grouped phylogenetically, those of 18 of 34 multiple sclerosis patients fell into one related-CDR3 cluster, a possible signature.

In TCRdb, the 5' RACE reads were re-called with MiXCR into one record per CDR3 protein. The sample lists about 88,000 distinct CDR3 sequences, 3.5% to 4% occurring once. Germline trimming cut 0 bases from V and 4 bases from J; bases unmatched to any gene: 7. Germline CDR1 SGHRS, CDR2 YFSETQ. This CDR3 comprises 17 residues. The sequencing input was PBMCs. This clonotype was sampled from a woman aged 18 to 35 with multiple sclerosis. The chain joins TRBV5-1 to TRBJ2-7; 13 bases are a match to TRBD2. The CDR3 DNA sequence: TGCGCCAGCAGCTTGGCCCCAACTAGCGGGGGGGCTTACGAGCAGTACTTC. Translation gives CASSLAPTSGGAYEQYF.